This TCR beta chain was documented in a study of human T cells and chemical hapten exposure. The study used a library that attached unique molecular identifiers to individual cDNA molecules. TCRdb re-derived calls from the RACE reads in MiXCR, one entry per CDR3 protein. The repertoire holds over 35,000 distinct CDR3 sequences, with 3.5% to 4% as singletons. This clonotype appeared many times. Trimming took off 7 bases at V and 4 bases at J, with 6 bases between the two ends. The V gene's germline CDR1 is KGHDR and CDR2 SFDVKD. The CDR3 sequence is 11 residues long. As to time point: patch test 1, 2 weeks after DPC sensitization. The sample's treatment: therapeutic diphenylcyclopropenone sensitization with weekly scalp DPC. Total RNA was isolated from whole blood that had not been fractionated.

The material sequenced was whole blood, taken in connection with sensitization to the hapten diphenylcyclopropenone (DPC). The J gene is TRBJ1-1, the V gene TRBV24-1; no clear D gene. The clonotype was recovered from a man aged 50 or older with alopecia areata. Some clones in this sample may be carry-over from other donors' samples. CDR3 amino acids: CATRLGTEAFF. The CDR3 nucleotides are TGTGCCACCAGGTTGGGCACTGAAGCTTTCTTT.